This T cell receptor beta chain originates from a study of T cells in Graves' hyperthyroidism and ophthalmopathy. The investigators amplified TCR beta CDR3 regions from RNA transcripts. With the HTBI primer set, the TCR CDR3 went through a first round of RT-PCR. TCRdb re-called the multiplex PCR reads through MiXCR, storing one row per CDR3 protein. Of nearly 250,000 distinct CDR3 sequences in the sample, approximately 23% were seen once. Study-wide results and limits: In the blood, most expanded thyroid clonotypes above 0.001 appeared as well.

This sample holds PBMCs from less than 13 ml fresh peripheral blood. This clonotype occurred many times. Its antigen is not identified. The CDR3 runs 14 residues. V lost 5 bases and J lost 4; bases outside the gene matches: 5. CDR1 is SGHTA, CDR2 FQGNSA, per germline. Sequenced: blood. The chain joins TRBV7-2 to TRBJ2-7, with TRBD2 matching over 10 bases. This TCR came from a woman in her thirties or forties with Graves' ophthalmopathy. The CDR3 reads CASSAGLAAYEQYF. The CDR3 DNA sequence: TGTGCCAGCAGCGCCGGACTAGCGGCATACGAGCAGTACTTC.